Shown below are 15 T cell receptor beta chains from a single sample sequenced in a study of blood T cell repertoires in COVID-19. The table came from immunoSEQ multiplex PCR; TCRdb's copy has only in-frame clones and leaves some out. The sample consists of over 350,000 clones, roughly nine tenths of them appearing once. The sequencing sample was made of PBMCs or T cells enriched from blood (not recorded which). All receptors come from a woman aged 40 to 49 who had been exposed to COVID-19.

Regarding this clone: Distinct nucleotide sequences in the sample also encode this CDR3. The V call is TRBV20-1, the J call TRBJ2-5; D is perhaps TRBD2 (5 bases). V was trimmed by 5 bases and J by 4 bases, leaving 8 bases between them. Germline lookup yields CDR1 DFQATT and CDR2 SNEGSKA (reference sequence). This CDR3 has 11 amino acids. CDR3 protein: CSAASGETQYF. In DNA form, the CDR3 reads TGCAGTGCTGCCAGCGGAGAGACCCAGTACTTC.

The chain uses TRBV10-3 and TRBJ2-3; 9 bases line up with TRBD2. The CDR3 is 15 residues long. The junction had 5 bases not matched to a gene; V was cut back by 3 bases and J by 4 bases. In germline, CDR1 is ENHRY, CDR2 SYGVKD. Here the CDR3 reads CAISEEAGGPDTQYF. CDR3 nucleotide sequence: TGTGCCATCAGTGAAGAGGCGGGAGGGCCAGATACGCAGTATTTT.

The chain has TRBV18 and TRBJ2-3; 8 bases are shared with TRBD2. The germline V gene has CDR1 KGHSH and CDR2 LQKENI. Trimming took 4 bases from V and 0 from J; bases not matched to a gene: 6. The CDR3 totals 16 residues. The CDR3 sequence is CASSLLSGSSTDTQYF. CDR3 nucleotides: TGTGCCAGCTCACTTCTGAGCGGGAGTAGCACAGATACGCAGTATTTT.

This clone has just one count. This rearrangement joins TRBV11-3 to TRBJ1-1; D remains unclear. The V end was cut by 5 bases, the J end by 2 bases, with 9 bases between. CDR1 is SGHNT, CDR2 YENEEA, per germline. This CDR3 region has 13 residues. CDR3 amino acids: CASSRTVNTEAFF. In DNA, the CDR3 is TGTGCCAGCAGCCGCACGGTAAACACTGAAGCTTTCTTT. The complete variable domain, with remaining parts taken from reference TRBV11-3 and TRBJ1-1, reads EAGVVQSPRYKIIEKKQPVAFWCNPISGHNTLYWYLQNLGQGPELLIRYENEEAVDDSQLPKDRFSAERLKGVDSTLKIQPAELGDSAVYLCASSRTVNTEAFFGQGTRLTVV.

The J gene is TRBJ2-6, the V gene TRBV30; no reliable D call. V lost 2 bases, J lost 7 bases, and 9 bases lay in between. Germline CDR1 and CDR2: GTSNPN and SVGIG (reference sequence). The CDR3 is 13 residues long. CDR3 bases: TGTGCCTGGAGTCGAGATGTAGCCAACGTCCTGACTTTC. It codes for CAWSRDVANVLTF.

This clone showed up just a few times. This chain connects TRBV4-1 to TRBJ1-3; no reliable D call. Trimming removed 0 bases from V and 2 bases from J, with 8 bases in between. Germline V gives CDR1 MGHRA, CDR2 YSYEKL. This CDR3 has 15 residues. The CDR3 loop is CASSQEVRAGNTIYF. Written as DNA, the CDR3 is TGCGCCAGCAGCCAAGAAGTGCGGGCTGGAAACACCATATATTTT.

V is TRBV19 and J is TRBJ1-1; 7 positions agree with TRBD1. Germline V lookup: CDR1 LNHDA, CDR2 SQIVND (reference sequence). The ends lost 7 bases at V and 5 bases at J; junction bases unmatched: 10. The CDR3 loop spans 14 amino acids. In DNA, the CDR3 is TGTGCCAGTAATACCAACAGGGGTATAACTGAAGCTTTCTTT. This sequence encodes CASNTNRGITEAFF.

Concerning this clone itself: The same CDR3 arises from other DNA sequences in this sample as well. The J gene is TRBJ2-3, the V gene TRBV5-1; a weak D match, TRBD2 (6 bases). CDR1 is SGHRS, CDR2 YFSETQ, per germline. The CDR3 loop spans 14 amino acids. V lost 5 bases and J 6 bases, leaving 16 bases between the germline ends. CDR3: CASSLGGSGDTQYF. CDR3 coding DNA: TGCGCCAGCAGTTTAGGAGGGTCCGGGGATACGCAGTATTTT. The full variable domain, in which reference TRBV5-1 and TRBJ2-3 provide the parts outside the CDR3, is KAGVTQTPRYLIKTRGQQVTLSCSPISGHRSVSWYQQTPGQGLQFLFEYFSETQRNKGNFPGRFSGRQFSNSRSEMNVSTLELGDSALYLCASSLGGSGDTQYFGPGTRLTVL.

The table lists this clone with a count of one. This sequence joins TRBV9 and TRBJ2-1; 10 bases fit TRBD1. The CDR3 has 15 amino acids. V was clipped by 4 bases and J by 8 bases; unmatched bases: 9. CDR1 and CDR2 (germline): SGDLS, YYNGEE. The CDR3 nucleotides read TGTGCCAGCAGCCTACCGGACAGGGGGAAACATGAGCAGTTCTTC. This gives the protein CASSLPDRGKHEQFF.

This chain uses TRBV24-1 with TRBJ1-3; 8 positions agree with TRBD1. This CDR3 spans 18 amino acids. Trimming took 5 bases from V and 2 from J; bases not matched to a gene: 13. Germline-derived CDR1 and CDR2 are KGHDR and SFDVKD. CDR3 in amino acids: CATSAIVKQGEPGNTIYF. In DNA, the CDR3 is TGTGCCACCAGTGCCATCGTAAAACAGGGGGAACCTGGAAACACCATATATTTT.

This clone has only one observation. The chain employs TRBV5-1 and TRBJ2-7, with 8 positions matching TRBD1. CDR1 and CDR2 (germline): SGHRS, YFSETQ. J was trimmed by 0 bases and V by 4 bases; bases with no gene match: 6. The CDR3 has 15 amino acids. The CDR3 DNA reads as TGCGCCAGCAGCCCTCAGGGGGCGAGCTCCTACGAGCAGTACTTC. Protein: CASSPQGASSYEQYF.

In the case of this clone: Other DNA sequences within the sample encode an identical CDR3. The chain employs TRBV18 and TRBJ2-5; D is undetermined. The CDR3 has 14 residues. Germline V gene lookup returns CDR1 KGHSH and CDR2 LQKENI. The ends were cut back, 3 bases at V and 2 bases at J, with 10 bases in the middle. Here the CDR3 DNA reads TGTGCCAGCTCACCTACATTGGCACAAGAGACCCAGTACTTC. Encoded protein: CASSPTLAQETQYF.

The rearrangement joins TRBV2 to TRBJ1-4; TRBD1 might be the D (5 bases). Germline loops: CDR1 SNHLY, CDR2 FYNNEI. Deletions cut 8 bases from V and 7 bases from J, with 17 bases between. This CDR3 is 14 amino acids long. This CDR3 reads CASVLHPRGEKLFF. The CDR3 nucleotides are TGTGCCAGCGTACTCCACCCAAGGGGTGAAAAACTGTTTTTT. Complete variable domain (other parts from reference TRBV2 and TRBJ1-4): EPEVTQTPSHQVTQMGQEVILRCVPISNHLYFYWYRQILGQKVEFLVSFYNNEISEKSEIFDDQFSVERPDGSNFTLKIRSTKLEDSAMYFCASVLHPRGEKLFFGSGTQLSVL.

The chain uses TRBV5-1 and TRBJ1-2; 8 bases are a match to TRBD1. With V trimmed by 4 bases and J by 9 bases, 14 bases remained unmatched. The CDR3 runs to 15 residues. The germline gives CDR1 SGHRS, CDR2 YFSETQ. The CDR3, as DNA: TGCGCCAGCAGCGAGGGACAGGCGCTCCCCGGTCGCTACACCTTC. Translated: CASSEGQALPGRYTF.

V is TRBV6-2 or TRBV6-3 and J is TRBJ1-5; weak D call: TRBD1 (6 bases). Trimming left V 0 bases short and J 6 bases short, with 12 bases between. The CDR3 sequence is 15 residues long. The V gene's germline CDR1 is MNHEY and CDR2 SVGEGT. CDR3 sequence (DNA): TGTGCCAGCAGTTACTCGATGGGGGCCGCTCAGCCCCAGCATTTT. Encoded protein: CASSYSMGAAQPQHF.